The table lists the clone carrying this T cell receptor (beta chain) with many counts. The antigen is unknown. Genomic DNA was the PCR template. The TCR beta CDR3 region was amplified using 30 forward and 13 reverse primers. TCRdb reanalysed the multiplex PCR reads using MiXCR and keeps one entry per CDR3 protein. This table has fewer than 300,000 distinct CDR3 sequences, roughly 50% appearing once. Standard classification criteria confirmed type 1 or type 2 diabetes in all patients. Germline V lookup: CDR1 SNHLY, CDR2 FYNNEI. The CDR3 is 12 amino acids. V lost 6 bases, J lost 3 bases, and 8 bases lay in between. These data come from a study of type 1 and type 2 diabetes patients. Findings and caveats of the study: Type 1 diabetes repertoires were significantly less diverse than type 2 diabetes ones.

Material: peripheral blood mononuclear cells (PBMCs). The TCR originated in a man younger than 35 with type 2 diabetes. This rearrangement joins TRBV2 to TRBJ1-1; D unclear. CDR3 nucleotide sequence: TGTGCCAGCAGGGCGGACCACACTGAAGCTTTCTTT. Translated: CASRADHTEAFF.